This is a list of T cell receptor beta chains from one sample in a study of T cell responses to AZD1222 COVID-19 vaccine. Using immunoSEQ multiplex PCR, the repertoire was profiled, and TCRdb retains in-frame clones only, with some absent. The sample has 25,000 to 35,000 clones; 80% to 95% are singletons. The sequencing here drew on peripheral blood, taken on day 0 of AZD1222 vaccination. The origin of the receptors is an adult in good health. Both conserved end residues are part of each CDR3. The D gene is left open where the match is weak. Size is stated for part of the rows, as once, few or many counts, or as a class when the clone is expanded.

V: TRBV10-3; size: .; J: TRBJ1-4; D: .; CDR3: CASKDRINEKLFF; DNA: TGTGCCAGCAAAGACAGAATTAATGAAAAACTGTTTTTT
V: TRBV19; size: .; J: TRBJ1-6; D: TRBD1; CDR3: CASRRTGTGGSSYNSPLHF; DNA: TGTGCCAGTAGACGTACCGGGACAGGGGGTAGCTCCTATAATTCACCCCTCCACTTT
V: TRBV7-9; size: .; J: TRBJ2-6; D: TRBD1; CDR3: CASSARPGQGSGANVLTF; DNA: TGTGCCAGCAGCGCTCGTCCGGGACAGGGATCTGGGGCCAACGTCCTGACTTTC
V: TRBV3-1/TRBV3-2; size: once; J: TRBJ1-3; D: .; CDR3: CASRRSDSSGNTIYF; DNA: TGTGCCAGCAGGCGATCAGACAGCTCTGGAAACACCATATATTTT
V: TRBV6-5; size: .; J: TRBJ1-2; D: .; CDR3: CASSSLTGSYGYTF; DNA: TGTGCCAGCAGCTCTTTAACAGGGTCCTATGGCTACACCTTC
V: TRBV10-2; size: .; J: TRBJ2-7; D: TRBD1; CDR3: CASISSGTGLSEQYF; DNA: TGCGCCAGCATTTCATCCGGGACAGGGCTCTCCGAGCAGTACTTC
V: TRBV29-1; size: .; J: TRBJ1-4; D: TRBD1; CDR3: CSGQGAVGEKLFF; DNA: TGCAGCGGTCAGGGGGCGGTCGGTGAAAAACTGTTTTTT
V: TRBV6-2/TRBV6-3; size: .; J: TRBJ1-1; D: .; CDR3: CASSLDGNTEAFF; DNA: TGTGCCAGCAGCCTGGACGGGAACACTGAAGCTTTCTTT
V: TRBV2; size: .; J: TRBJ1-5; D: TRBD1; CDR3: CASTRTGQPQHF; DNA: TGTGCCAGCACCAGGACAGGGCAGCCCCAGCATTTT
V: TRBV7-2; size: .; J: TRBJ1-2; D: .; CDR3: CASSSSRTPYGYTF; DNA: TGTGCCAGCAGTTCATCCCGGACCCCATATGGCTACACCTTC
V: TRBV3-1/TRBV3-2; size: .; J: TRBJ1-2; D: .; CDR3: CASSQDFGGSWNGYTF; DNA: TGTGCCAGCAGCCAAGATTTTGGGGGAAGTTGGAATGGCTACACCTTC
V: TRBV5-1; size: .; J: TRBJ2-3; D: TRBD2; CDR3: CASSLAGAGRLAGGVSPTDTQYF; DNA: TGCGCCAGCAGCTTGGCGGGCGCCGGGAGACTAGCGGGGGGCGTTTCTCCCACAGATACGCAGTATTTT
V: TRBV27; size: .; J: TRBJ1-2; D: .; CDR3: CASRGLGLYGYTF; DNA: TGTGCCAGCAGGGGACTTGGGTTGTATGGCTACACCTTC
V: TRBV5-1; size: .; J: TRBJ2-7; D: .; CDR3: CASSLERGRDYEQYF; DNA: TGCGCCAGCAGCTTGGAACGGGGCAGGGACTACGAGCAGTACTTC
V: TRBV29-1; size: once; J: TRBJ1-5; D: .; CDR3: CSVGGNNQPQHF; DNA: TGCAGCGTCGGGGGAAATAATCAGCCCCAGCATTTT
V: TRBV11-3; size: .; J: TRBJ2-1; D: .; CDR3: CASSSDRYNEQFF; DNA: TGTGCCAGCAGCTCGGACCGCTACAATGAGCAGTTCTTC
V: TRBV7-9; size: .; J: TRBJ1-5; D: .; CDR3: CASSQIEGQGNQPQHF; DNA: TGTGCCAGCAGCCAAATCGAAGGTCAGGGCAATCAGCCCCAGCATTTT
V: TRBV4-2; size: .; J: TRBJ1-4; D: TRBD1; CDR3: CASSQVGQGFKEKLFF; DNA: TGTGCCAGCAGCCAAGTGGGACAGGGGTTTAAGGAAAAACTGTTTTTT
V: TRBV3-1/TRBV3-2; size: .; J: TRBJ1-2; D: .; CDR3: CASSQVVLNGYTF; DNA: TGTGCCAGCAGCCAAGTTGTGTTGAATGGCTACACCTTC
V: TRBV15; size: .; J: TRBJ1-1; D: TRBD1; CDR3: CATSKTTGFSTEAFF; DNA: TGTGCCACCAGCAAAACGACAGGGTTCAGCACTGAAGCTTTCTTT
V: TRBV5-1; size: .; J: TRBJ1-1; D: TRBD1; CDR3: CASSPSGTVNTEAFF; DNA: TGCGCCAGCAGCCCGTCCGGGACAGTGAACACTGAAGCTTTCTTT
V: TRBV3-1/TRBV3-2; size: .; J: TRBJ1-1; D: TRBD1; CDR3: CASSRAGQGRTEAFF; DNA: TGTGCCAGCAGCCGAGCTGGACAGGGAAGGACTGAAGCTTTCTTT
V: TRBV12-3/TRBV12-4; size: .; J: TRBJ1-3; D: .; CDR3: CASSFGQGNTIYF; DNA: TGTGCCAGCAGTTTTGGCCAGGGAAACACCATATATTTT
V: TRBV6-1; size: once; J: TRBJ2-2; D: TRBD1; CDR3: CASSAPTGGSTGELFF; DNA: TGTGCCAGCAGTGCTCCGACAGGGGGCTCCACCGGGGAGCTGTTTTTT
V: TRBV6-6; size: .; J: TRBJ1-1; D: TRBD1; CDR3: CASTSDRATEAFF; DNA: TGTGCCAGCACCTCGGACAGGGCCACTGAAGCTTTCTTT